The 20 T cell receptor beta chains reported below all come from one sample, sequenced in a study of T cells after yellow fever vaccination. TCRdb reprocessed the 5' RACE reads with MiXCR, giving one entry per CDR3 protein. The repertoire has hundreds of thousands of distinct CDR3 sequences, over 4% of them found once; the top ten carry under 30%. The sample was PBMCs, taken 5 days after the yellow fever booster vaccination. All receptors come from a man between 18 and 29 years old who received the YFV17D yellow fever vaccine.

This clonotype has only a few counts. This rearrangement joins TRBV6-5 to TRBJ1-5; D is uncertain. V shed 3 bases and J shed 4 bases, with 7 bases lying between them. CDR1 is MNHEY and CDR2 is SVGAGI in the germline V gene. The CDR3 totals 13 residues. This CDR3 reads CASSYFANQPQHF. The CDR3 bases are TGTGCCAGCAGTTATTTTGCGAATCAGCCCCAGCATTTT.

The sample holds many counts of this clonotype. The chain carries TRBV5-1 and TRBJ2-1; TRBD2 matches at 8 bases. Unmatched junction bases numbered 3, after V lost 5 bases and J lost 2 bases. The germline CDR1 and CDR2 sequences are SGHRS and YFSETQ. CDR3 length: 14 residues. CDR3 residues: CASSIGGAYNEQFF. In nucleotides, the CDR3 is TGCGCCAGCAGTATCGGGGGGGCCTACAATGAGCAGTTCTTC.

This clonotype was recorded a few times. The chain is built from TRBV27 and TRBJ1-5; perhaps TRBD1 as D (5 bases). This CDR3 is built from 17 residues. CDR1 and CDR2 from the germline V gene are MNHEY and SMNVEV (reference sequence). Trimming left V 3 bases short and J 0 bases short, with 15 bases between. CDR3 sequence (DNA): TGTGCCAGCAGTTTTAACGGCGACAGATATAGCAATCAGCCCCAGCATTTT. It codes for CASSFNGDRYSNQPQHF.

The gene calls are TRBV6-5 and TRBJ2-1; 9 positions match TRBD1. The CDR3 is 11 amino acids. The J segment lost 10 bases and the V segment lost 6 bases, leaving 1 base of the junction unmatched. The V gene's germline CDR1 is MNHEY and CDR2 SVGAGI. The CDR3 nucleotides read TGTGCCAGCAGGACAGGGGGAGAGCAGTTCTTC. This gives the protein CASRTGGEQFF.

This clonotype was observed a handful of times. The chain couples TRBV20-1 to TRBJ2-5, with D perhaps TRBD1 or TRBD2 (5 bases each). V lost 3 bases to trimming and J lost 2 bases, with 13 bases between them. Germline values: CDR1 DFQATT, CDR2 SNEGSKA (reference sequence). CDR3 length equals 14 residues. CDR3 protein: CSASRRDVQETQYF. The CDR3 bases are TGCAGTGCTAGCCGCCGGGACGTACAAGAGACCCAGTACTTC.

CDR3 sequence (DNA): TGTGCCAGCAGCTTAAGTAGCGGGGCCTCTGTTTCTAACTATGGCTACACCTTC. Its translation is CASSLSSGASVSNYGYTF. This rearrangement joins TRBV7-2 to TRBJ1-2; D perhaps matches TRBD1 (5 bases). The germline V gene encodes CDR1 SGHTA and CDR2 FQGNSA. This CDR3 region has 18 residues. The V end lost 2 bases, the J end lost 0 bases, and 19 bases lay between the germline ends.

The chain joins TRBV28 to TRBJ1-5; possibly TRBD1 for D (6 bases). The CDR3 loop spans 13 amino acids. V was trimmed by 5 bases and J by 7 bases, leaving 12 bases between them. Looked up from germline, CDR1 is MDHEN and CDR2 is SYDVKM. The DNA for the CDR3 is TGTGCCAGCAGTGGGACAAGACACCAGCCCCAGCATTTT. Protein sequence: CASSGTRHQPQHF.

The table lists this clonotype with a few counts. This may be a read error: a much more frequent sequence differs by one nucleotide. The chain uses TRBV12-5 and TRBJ2-2; possibly TRBD1 or TRBD2 for D (5 bases each). CDR1 is LGHNT and CDR2 is FRNRAP in the germline V gene. The CDR3 spans 15 residues. CDR3 DNA: TGTGCTAGTGGTTTGGTACTGCAGGGTACCGGGGAGCTGTCTTTT. Residues: CASGLVLQGTGELSF. The whole variable domain, filled in from reference TRBV12-5 and TRBJ2-2, reads DARVTQTPRHKVTEMGQEVTMRCQPILGHNTVFWYRQTMMQGLELLAYFRNRAPLDDSGMPKDRFSAEMPDATLATLKIQPSEPRDSAVYFCASGLVLQGTGELSFGEGSRLTVL.

The sample holds many counts of this clonotype. The DNA for the CDR3 is TGCGCCAGCAGTGAGTCACAAGGACTAGTCGGCCACGAGCAGTACTTC. Protein: CASSESQGLVGHEQYF. V gene TRBV10-2 combines with J gene TRBJ2-7; 7 nucleotides match TRBD2. V dropped 0 bases and J dropped 5; count of bases not matched to a gene: 10. This CDR3 region has 16 residues. Germline CDR1 is WSHSY and CDR2 is SAAADI.

This clonotype was recorded a few times. This chain connects TRBV4-1 to TRBJ2-7; D not resolved. Germline V gene sequence: CDR1 MGHRA, CDR2 YSYEKL. Trimming left V 3 bases short and J 3 bases short, with 12 bases between. This CDR3 has 14 residues. DNA of the CDR3: TGCGCCAGCAGCCAGGTACCTGGGGACTACGAGCAGTACTTC. Translation gives CASSQVPGDYEQYF.

The V gene is TRBV27, the J gene TRBJ2-7; D unclear. The CDR3 extends over 11 amino acids. Germline CDR1 MNHEY, CDR2 SMNVEV (reference sequence). V lost 6 bases, J lost 6 bases, and 9 bases lay in between. CDR3 amino acids: CASRMFFEQYV. The CDR3 nucleotides are TGTGCCAGCAGAATGTTCTTCGAGCAGTACGTC.

This clonotype was seen many times. The chain recombines TRBV7-2 with TRBJ2-7; 7 bases map to TRBD1. The germline V gene encodes CDR1 SGHTA and CDR2 FQGNSA. Germline trimming cut 2 bases from V and 2 bases from J; bases unmatched to any gene: 3. The CDR3 totals 14 residues. CDR3 sequence: CASSLNRGTYEQYF. Here the CDR3 DNA reads TGTGCCAGCAGCTTAAACAGGGGTACCTACGAGCAGTACTTC.

CDR3 bases: TGCGCCAGCAGCCTTCCTGACATAGACACAGATACGCAGTATTTT. It specifies CASSLPDIDTDTQYF. This rearrangement joins TRBV4-3 to TRBJ2-3; D unclear. Germline V gene data show CDR1 as LGHNA and CDR2 as YSLEER. This CDR3 region has 15 residues. The V end was cut by 4 bases, the J end by 2 bases, with 13 bases between.

This clonotype was seen more than once but under ten times. The gene calls are TRBV20-1 and TRBJ2-5; D remains unclear. Germline V gives CDR1 DFQATT, CDR2 SNEGSKA (reference sequence). Trimming shortened V by 1 base and J by 1 base, and 7 bases separated the two germline ends. The CDR3 sequence is 13 residues long. The CDR3 region is CSARGTAQETQYF. In DNA form, the CDR3 reads TGCAGTGCTAGAGGCACGGCCCAAGAGACCCAGTACTTC.

This clonotype was seen at least ten times. The chain joins TRBV3-1 to TRBJ1-1, with 9 bases fitting TRBD1. The CDR3 length is 15 residues. The V gene's germline CDR1 is LGHDT and CDR2 YNNKEL (reference sequence). Trimming took 3 bases from V and 1 from J; bases not matched to a gene: 3. CDR3 loop: CASSHPGQGNTEAFF. The CDR3, as DNA: TGTGCCAGCAGCCACCCGGGACAGGGGAACACTGAAGCTTTCTTT. Filled out from reference TRBV3-1 and TRBJ1-1, the complete variable domain reads DTAVSQTPKYLVTQMGNDKSIKCEQNLGHDTMYWYKQDSKKFLKIMFSYNNKELIINETVPNRFSPKSPDKAHLNLHINSLELGDSAVYFCASSHPGQGNTEAFFGQGTRLTVV.

This clonotype was counted at least ten times. The chain links TRBV6-5 to TRBJ1-1, with D possibly TRBD1 on 5 matching bases. Trimming stripped 8 bases from V and 10 bases from J, with 20 bases between. The CDR3 is 13 residues long. Germline values: CDR1 MNHEY, CDR2 SVGAGI. CDR3 loop: CASSGVRSMAAFF. The CDR3 bases are TGTGCCAGCTCGGGGGTCCGATCGATGGCAGCTTTCTTT.

The V call is TRBV5-4, the J call TRBJ2-3; D unresolved. Germline values: CDR1 SGHNT, CDR2 YYREEE (reference sequence). V was shortened by 1 base and J by 6 bases, with 12 bases between the two germline ends. This CDR3 has 14 residues. The CDR3 region has the DNA TGTGCCAGCAGCTTGCGGACCCCCGGGGATACGCAGTATTTT. Translated: CASSLRTPGDTQYF.

This clonotype appeared a few times. The chain couples TRBV7-3 to TRBJ2-1; a possible D gene is TRBD1 (6 bases). Trimming shortened V by 4 bases and J by 10 bases, and 14 bases separated the two germline ends. Germline CDR1 SGHTA, CDR2 FQGTGA. The CDR3 length is 13 residues. The CDR3 loop is CASSSGTTSEQFF. The CDR3 nucleotides read TGTGCCAGCAGCTCCGGGACAACATCCGAGCAGTTCTTC.

This clonotype was seen repeatedly, ten times or more. The CDR3 bases are TGCAGTGCTAGAGATCGTAGCGGGGGTTACAATGAGCAGTTCTTC. Amino acids: CSARDRSGGYNEQFF. The chain carries TRBV20-1 and TRBJ2-1, with 9 bases identical to TRBD2. With 0 bases clipped from V and 4 bases from J, the junction kept 4 bases outside the gene matches. Per germline, CDR1 DFQATT and CDR2 SNEGSKA (reference sequence). This CDR3 comprises 15 residues.

This clonotype has just a few counts. The DNA for the CDR3 is TGTGCCAGCAGCCAAGGGGCTTTCTTT. Amino acid sequence: CASSQGAFF. V and J are TRBV3-2 and TRBJ1-1. TRBV3-2 is reported as a pseudogene. The CDR3 runs to 9 residues.